This T cell receptor beta chain was identified during a study of blood T cell repertoires in COVID-19. Overall study context: PBMCs, B-cell-depleted T cells, or T cells provided the cDNA or gDNA that made up the material.

Assay used: immunoSEQ multiplex PCR; TCRdb lists only in-frame clones, some missing. In the table there are about 230,000 clones, 80% to 90% of which are singletons. In assigning cohorts, the study relied on participant-reported clinical history. This clone was found a few times. J was trimmed by 8 bases and V by 4 bases; bases with no gene match: 11. This CDR3 has 15 residues. The germline CDR1 and CDR2 sequences are SGHKS and YYEKEE (reference sequence). The genes are TRBV5-5 and TRBJ1-4; 7 bases are shared with TRBD1. Material: PBMCs or T cells enriched from blood (not recorded which). The TCR comes from a woman aged 30 to 39 who had been exposed to COVID-19. The CDR3 DNA sequence: TGTGCCAGCAGCCCCCAGGGGGTGGGGCAGGAAAAACTGTTTTTT. Its translation: CASSPQGVGQEKLFF. Looking up the rest from reference TRBV5-5 and TRBJ1-4 gives the full variable domain: DAGVTQSPTHLIKTRGQQVTLRCSPISGHKSVSWYQQVLGQGPQFIFQYYEKEERGRGNFPDRFSARQFPNYSSELNVNALLLGDSALYLCASSPQGVGQEKLFFGSGTQLSVL.